This T cell receptor beta chain was captured in a study of blood T cell repertoires in COVID-19. Background on the study: T cells, B-cell-depleted T cells, or PBMCs supplied cDNA or gDNA.

Per germline, CDR1 SGHNT and CDR2 YYREEE (reference sequence). CDR3 length equals 13 residues. The V end was cut by 0 bases, the J end by 8 bases, with 9 bases between. In the original analysis: How many nucleated cells were present was estimated from reference gene primer amplification. Clones were read by immunoSEQ multiplex PCR, and TCRdb kept only the in-frame ones, dropping some. Clone size and the V and J calls come from that table; the DNA yielded D and trimming. The sample includes a few hundred thousand clones, 89% of them seen just once. Enrollees, about 18 to 89 years old, lived in about two dozen US areas.

The clonotype comes from a woman aged 55-70 years who had recovered from COVID-19. The V and J genes are TRBV5-4 and TRBJ2-1; D possibly corresponds to TRBD2 (5 bases). The sequencing sample was made of PBMCs or T cells enriched from blood (not recorded which). This chain's CDR3 is CASSLAGIDEQFF. CDR3 nucleotide sequence: TGTGCCAGCAGCTTGGCGGGGATTGATGAGCAGTTCTTC.